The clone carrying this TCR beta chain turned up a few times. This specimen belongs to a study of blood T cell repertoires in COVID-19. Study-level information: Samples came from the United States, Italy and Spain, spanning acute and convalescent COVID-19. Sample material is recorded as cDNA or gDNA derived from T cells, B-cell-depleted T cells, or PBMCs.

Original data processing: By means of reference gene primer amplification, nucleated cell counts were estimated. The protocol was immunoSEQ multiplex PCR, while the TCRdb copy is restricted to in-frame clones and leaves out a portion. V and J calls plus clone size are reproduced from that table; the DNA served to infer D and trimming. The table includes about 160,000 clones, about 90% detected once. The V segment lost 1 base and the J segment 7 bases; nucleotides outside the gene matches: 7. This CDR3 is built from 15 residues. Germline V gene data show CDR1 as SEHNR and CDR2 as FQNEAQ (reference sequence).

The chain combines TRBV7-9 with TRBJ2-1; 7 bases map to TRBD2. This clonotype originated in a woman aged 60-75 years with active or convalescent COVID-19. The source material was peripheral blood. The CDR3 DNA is TGTGCCAGCAGCTTAGACGGCGGGAGAGATAATGAGCAGTTCTTC. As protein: CASSLDGGRDNEQFF.